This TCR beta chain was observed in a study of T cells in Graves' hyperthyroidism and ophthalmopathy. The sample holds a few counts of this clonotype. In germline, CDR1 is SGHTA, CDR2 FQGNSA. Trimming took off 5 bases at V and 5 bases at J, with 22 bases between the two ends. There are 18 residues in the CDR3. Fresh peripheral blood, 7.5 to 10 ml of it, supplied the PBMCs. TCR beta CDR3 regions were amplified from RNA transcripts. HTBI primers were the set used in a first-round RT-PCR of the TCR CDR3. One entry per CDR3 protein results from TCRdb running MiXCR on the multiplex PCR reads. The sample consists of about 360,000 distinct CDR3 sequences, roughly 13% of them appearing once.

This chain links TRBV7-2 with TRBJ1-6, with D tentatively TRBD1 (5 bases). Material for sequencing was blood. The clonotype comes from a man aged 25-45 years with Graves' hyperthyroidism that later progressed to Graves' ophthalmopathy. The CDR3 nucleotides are TGTGCCAGCAGCCCCTCCGTCAGGGTGATATACCATAATTCACCCCTCCACTTT. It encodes CASSPSVRVIYHNSPLHF.